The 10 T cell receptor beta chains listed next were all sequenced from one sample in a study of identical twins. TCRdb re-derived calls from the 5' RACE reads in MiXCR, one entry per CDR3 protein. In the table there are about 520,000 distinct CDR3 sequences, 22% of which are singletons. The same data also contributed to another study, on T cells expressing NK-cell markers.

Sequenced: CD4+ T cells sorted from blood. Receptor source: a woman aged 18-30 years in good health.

CDR3 sequence: CSGGAAVGELFF. The CDR3 bases are TGCAGTGGTGGGGCGGCGGTAGGGGAGCTGTTTTTT. The chain combines TRBV20-1 with TRBJ2-2, with D maybe TRBD1 (5 bases). The germline V gene encodes CDR1 DFQATT and CDR2 SNEGSKA (reference sequence). The V end lost 7 bases, the J end lost 8 bases, and 14 bases lay between the germline ends. CDR3 length: 12 amino acids.

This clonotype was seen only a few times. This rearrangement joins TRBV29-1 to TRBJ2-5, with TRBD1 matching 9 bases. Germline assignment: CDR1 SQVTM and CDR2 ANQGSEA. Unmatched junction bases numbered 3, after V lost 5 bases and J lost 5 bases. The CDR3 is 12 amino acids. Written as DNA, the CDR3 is TGCAGCGTTACAGGGGGCGTTGAGACCCAGTACTTC. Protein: CSVTGGVETQYF.

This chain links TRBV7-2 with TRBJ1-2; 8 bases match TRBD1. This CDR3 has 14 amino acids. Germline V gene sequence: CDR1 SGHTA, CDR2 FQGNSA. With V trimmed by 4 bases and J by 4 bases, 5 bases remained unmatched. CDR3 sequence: CASSYQGAGYGYTF. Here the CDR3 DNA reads TGTGCCAGCAGCTATCAGGGGGCTGGCTATGGCTACACCTTC.

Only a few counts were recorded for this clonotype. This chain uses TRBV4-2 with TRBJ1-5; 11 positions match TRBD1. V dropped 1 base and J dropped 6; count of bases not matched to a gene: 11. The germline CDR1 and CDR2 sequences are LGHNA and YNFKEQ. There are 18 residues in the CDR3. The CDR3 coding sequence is TGTGCCAGCAGCCAAGCTATTATCCCGGGACAGGGGGGTCAGCCCCAGCATTTT. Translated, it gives CASSQAIIPGQGGQPQHF.

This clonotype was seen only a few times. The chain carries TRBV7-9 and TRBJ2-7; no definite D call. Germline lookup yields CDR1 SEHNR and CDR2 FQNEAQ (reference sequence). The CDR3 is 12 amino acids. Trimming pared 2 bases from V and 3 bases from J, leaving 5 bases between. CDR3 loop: CASSLKDYEQYF. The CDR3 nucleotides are TGTGCCAGCAGCTTAAAAGACTACGAGCAGTACTTC.

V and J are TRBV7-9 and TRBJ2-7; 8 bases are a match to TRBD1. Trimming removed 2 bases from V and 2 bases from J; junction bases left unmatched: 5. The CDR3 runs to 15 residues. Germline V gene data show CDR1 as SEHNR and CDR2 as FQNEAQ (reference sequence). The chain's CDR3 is CASSLYGTGTYEQYF. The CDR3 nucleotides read TGTGCCAGCAGCTTATATGGGACAGGCACCTACGAGCAGTACTTC.

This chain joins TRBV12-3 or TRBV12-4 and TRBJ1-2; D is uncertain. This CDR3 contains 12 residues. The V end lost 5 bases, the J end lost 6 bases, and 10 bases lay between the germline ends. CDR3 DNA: TGTGCCAGCAGTAGGGAGTACAATGGCTACACCTTC. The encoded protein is CASSREYNGYTF.

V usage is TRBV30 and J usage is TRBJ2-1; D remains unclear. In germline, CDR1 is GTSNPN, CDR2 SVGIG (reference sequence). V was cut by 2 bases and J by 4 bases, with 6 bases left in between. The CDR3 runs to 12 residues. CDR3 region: CAWSSVYNEQFF. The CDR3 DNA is TGTGCCTGGAGTTCCGTATACAATGAGCAGTTCTTC.

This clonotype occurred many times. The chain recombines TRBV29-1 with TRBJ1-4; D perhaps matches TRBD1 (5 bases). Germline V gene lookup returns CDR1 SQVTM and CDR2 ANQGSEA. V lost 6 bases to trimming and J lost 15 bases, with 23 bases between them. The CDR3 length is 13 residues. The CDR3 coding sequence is TGCAGCGTGCGGGACGGTTCGCATCCTAGGGTGTTTTTT. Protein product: CSVRDGSHPRVFF.

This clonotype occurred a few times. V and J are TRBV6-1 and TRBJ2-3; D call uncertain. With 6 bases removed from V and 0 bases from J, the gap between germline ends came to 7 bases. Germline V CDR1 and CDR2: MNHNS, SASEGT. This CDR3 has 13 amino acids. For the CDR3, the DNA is TGTGCCAGCAGGTTGTACAGCACAGATACGCAGTATTTT. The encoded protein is CASRLYSTDTQYF.